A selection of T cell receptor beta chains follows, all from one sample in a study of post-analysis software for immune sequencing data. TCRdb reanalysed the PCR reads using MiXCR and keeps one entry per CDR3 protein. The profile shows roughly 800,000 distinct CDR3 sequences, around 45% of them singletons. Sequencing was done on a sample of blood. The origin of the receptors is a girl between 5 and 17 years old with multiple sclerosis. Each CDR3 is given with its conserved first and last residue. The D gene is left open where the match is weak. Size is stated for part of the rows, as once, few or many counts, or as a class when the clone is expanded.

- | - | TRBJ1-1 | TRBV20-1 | TGCAGTACCAAAGTGTACGGACGTGACACTGAAGCTTTCTTT | CSTKVYGRDTEAFF
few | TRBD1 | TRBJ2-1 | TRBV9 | TGTGCCAGCAGCGTCCGGGACAGAAACAATGAGCAGTTCTTC | CASSVRDRNNEQFF
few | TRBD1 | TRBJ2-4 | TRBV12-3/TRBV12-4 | TGTGCCAGCAGTCCCTTTGTTGGGACAGGAGCCAAAAACATTCAGTACTTC | CASSPFVGTGAKNIQYF
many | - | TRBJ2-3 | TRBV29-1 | TGCAGCGCTGATACGCAGTATTTT | CSADTQYF
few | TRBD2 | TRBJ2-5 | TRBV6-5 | TGTGCCAGCAGGGGGGGAAACGGACTAGCGAGGGAGACCCAGTACTTC | CASRGGNGLARETQYF
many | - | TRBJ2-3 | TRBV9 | TGTGCCAGCAGCGTAGGGGATACGCAGTATTTT | CASSVGDTQYF
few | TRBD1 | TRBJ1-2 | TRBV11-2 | TGTGCCAGCAGCTCACCGGGGGACAGCTCGAGCTACACCTTC | CASSSPGDSSSYTF
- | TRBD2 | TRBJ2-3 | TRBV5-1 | TGCGCCAGCAGCTTGGAGGGGAGGGATGGCACAGATACGCAGTATTTT | CASSLEGRDGTDTQYF
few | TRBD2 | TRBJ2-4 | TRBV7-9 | TGTGCCAGCAGCGAAACTAGCGGGAGGGGGAACATTCAGTACTTC | CASSETSGRGNIQYF
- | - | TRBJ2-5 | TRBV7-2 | TGTGCCAGCAGCTTTACTAGCATCGAGACCCAGTACTTC | CASSFTSIETQYF
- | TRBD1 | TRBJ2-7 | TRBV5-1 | TGCGCCAGCAGCGTTGGACAGGGCAACGAGCAGTACTTC | CASSVGQGNEQYF
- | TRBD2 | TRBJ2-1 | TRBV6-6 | TGTGCCAGCTACGGGACTAGCATCTATGAGCAGTTCTTC | CASYGTSIYEQFF
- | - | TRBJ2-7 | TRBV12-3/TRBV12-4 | TGTGCCAGCAGTTTAATAGCTTCGGGTGAGCAGTACTTC | CASSLIASGEQYF
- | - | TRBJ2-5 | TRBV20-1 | TGCAGTGCAGGGGATTCAGGGGCCTTAAAGACCCAGTACTTC | CSAGDSGALKTQYF
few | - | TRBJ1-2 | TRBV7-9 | TGTGCCAGCAGTGGGGTCGCGGGGCCCGGTAACTATGGCTACACCTTC | CASSGVAGPGNYGYTF
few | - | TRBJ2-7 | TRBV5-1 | TGCGCCAGCAGCTCACGGGACGGATACGGGGCGAGCGAGCAGTACTTC | CASSSRDGYGASEQYF
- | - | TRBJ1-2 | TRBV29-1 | TGCAGCGCCCTTAGGGGACGGTATGGCTACACCTTC | CSALRGRYGYTF
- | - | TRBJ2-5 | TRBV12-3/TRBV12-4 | TGTGCCAGCAGTTTGGACGGACATCAAGAGACCCAGTACTTC | CASSLDGHQETQYF
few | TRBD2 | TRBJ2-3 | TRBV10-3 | TGTGCCATCAGTGAGGAGACTAGCGGTACAGATACGCAGTATTTT | CAISEETSGTDTQYF
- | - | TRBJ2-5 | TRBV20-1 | TGCAGTGCTAGAGATCATGCCAGAATGGGGAACCGGGAGACCCAGTACTTC | CSARDHARMGNRETQYF
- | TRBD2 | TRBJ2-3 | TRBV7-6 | TGTGCCAGCAGCGACAGCGGGAGAAAACCCGATACGCAGTATTTT | CASSDSGRKPDTQYF
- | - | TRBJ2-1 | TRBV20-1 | TGCAGTGCTAGACCGGGTTACTCCTACAATGAGCAGTTCTTC | CSARPGYSYNEQFF
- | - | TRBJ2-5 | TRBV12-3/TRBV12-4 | TGTGCCAGCTCGGCGATGGAAGAGACCCAGTACTTC | CASSAMEETQYF
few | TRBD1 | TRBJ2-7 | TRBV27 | TGTGCCAGCAGTGCCCTCCTGGTATTCCGGGACAGGGGGAACGAGCAGTACTTC | CASSALLVFRDRGNEQYF
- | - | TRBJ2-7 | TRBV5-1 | TGCGCCAGCAGCCCGCAACAGGTGGGAAGCCACGAGCAGTACTTC | CASSPQQVGSHEQYF
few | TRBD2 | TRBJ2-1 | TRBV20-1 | TGCAGTGCTCCGCCTGGGAGGGGTGAGCAGTTCTTC | CSAPPGRGEQFF
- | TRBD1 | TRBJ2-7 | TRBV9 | TGTGCCAGCAGCGAAAAACCGGGACAGGGTGTCCACGAGCAGTACTTC | CASSEKPGQGVHEQYF
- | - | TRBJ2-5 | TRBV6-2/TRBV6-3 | TGTGCCAGCAGTTACCCACCGGACTACATCCAAGAGACCCAGTACTTC | CASSYPPDYIQETQYF
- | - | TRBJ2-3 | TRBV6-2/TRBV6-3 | TGTGCCAGCAGTTACCGCAGACGTACAGATACGCAGTATTTT | CASSYRRRTDTQYF
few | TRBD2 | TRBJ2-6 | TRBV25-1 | TGTGCCAGCAGTCCTAGCGGGAGCCTCGTCCTGACTTTC | CASSPSGSLVLTF
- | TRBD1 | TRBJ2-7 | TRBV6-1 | TGTGCCAGTGGGACAGGGAGGTCGTACGAGCAGTACTTC | CASGTGRSYEQYF
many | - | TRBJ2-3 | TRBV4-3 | TGCGCCAGCAGCCAATTGACGTCGGGGGCAGATACGCAGTATTTT | CASSQLTSGADTQYF
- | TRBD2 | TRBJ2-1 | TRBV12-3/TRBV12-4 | TGTGCCAGCAGTTTATTCGGGGGAGGGAATGAGCAGTTCTTC | CASSLFGGGNEQFF
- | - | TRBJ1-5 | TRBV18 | TGTGCCAGCTCACCACTGGGGGGGACTCAGCCCCAGCATTTT | CASSPLGGTQPQHF
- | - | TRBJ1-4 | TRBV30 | TGTGCCTGGAGTCCACAGGTTAATGAAAAACTGTTTTTT | CAWSPQVNEKLFF
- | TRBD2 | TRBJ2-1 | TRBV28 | TGTGCCAGCAGTTTAATCCCTAGCGGGAGGCCCGGTGAGCAGTTCTTC | CASSLIPSGRPGEQFF
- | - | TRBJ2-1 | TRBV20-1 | TGCAGTGCTGCGACCGGGAATGAGCAGTTCTTC | CSAATGNEQFF
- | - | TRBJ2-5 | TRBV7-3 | TGTGCCAGCAGCTCCGCGCTCGAAGAGACCCAGTACTTC | CASSSALEETQYF
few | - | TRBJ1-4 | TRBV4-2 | TGTGCCAGCAGCCCGAGGGATTTGGGCGAAAAACTGTTTTTT | CASSPRDLGEKLFF
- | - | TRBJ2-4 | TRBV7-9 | TGTGCCAGCAGCTTAACCCTGGACAGCCTAGCCAAAAACATTCAGTACTTC | CASSLTLDSLAKNIQYF